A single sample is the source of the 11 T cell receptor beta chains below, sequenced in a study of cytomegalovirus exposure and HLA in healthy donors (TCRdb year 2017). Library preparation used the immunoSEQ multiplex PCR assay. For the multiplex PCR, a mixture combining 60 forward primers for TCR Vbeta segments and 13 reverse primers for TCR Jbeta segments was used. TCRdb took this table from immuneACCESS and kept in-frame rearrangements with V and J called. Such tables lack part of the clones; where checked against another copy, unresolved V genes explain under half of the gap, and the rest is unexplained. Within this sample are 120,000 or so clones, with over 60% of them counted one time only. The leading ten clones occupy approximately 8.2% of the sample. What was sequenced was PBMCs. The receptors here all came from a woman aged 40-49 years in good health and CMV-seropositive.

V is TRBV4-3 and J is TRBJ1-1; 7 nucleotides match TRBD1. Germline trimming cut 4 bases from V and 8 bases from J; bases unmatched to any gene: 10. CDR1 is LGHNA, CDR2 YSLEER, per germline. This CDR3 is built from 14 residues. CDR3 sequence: CASSLMGGTAEAFF. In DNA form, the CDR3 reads TGCGCCAGCAGCCTGATGGGTGGGACAGCGGAAGCTTTCTTT.

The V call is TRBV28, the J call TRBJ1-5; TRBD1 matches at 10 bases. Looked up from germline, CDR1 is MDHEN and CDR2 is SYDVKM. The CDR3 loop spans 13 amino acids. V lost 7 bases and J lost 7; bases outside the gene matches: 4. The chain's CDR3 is CASTRQGAQPQHF. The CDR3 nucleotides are TGTGCCAGCACCCGACAGGGGGCACAGCCCCAGCATTTT.

In DNA, the CDR3 is TGTGCCAGTAGCCGATCGGCGGGCTCCTACAATGAGCAGTTCTTC. Amino acids: CASSRSAGSYNEQFF. V and J are TRBV19 and TRBJ2-1; possibly TRBD2 for D (5 bases). Trimming pared 6 bases from V and 0 bases from J, leaving 12 bases between. The V gene's germline CDR1 is LNHDA and CDR2 SQIVND (reference sequence). The CDR3 runs to 15 residues.

CDR3 region: CASSDLFRGGEQYF. In DNA form, the CDR3 reads TGTGCCAGCAGTGATTTGTTCAGGGGCGGCGAGCAGTACTTC. This rearrangement joins TRBV6-1 to TRBJ2-7, with a weak D call TRBD1 (6 bases). CDR3 length equals 14 residues. Per germline, CDR1 MNHNS and CDR2 SASEGT. Trimming pared 3 bases from V and 6 bases from J, leaving 15 bases between.

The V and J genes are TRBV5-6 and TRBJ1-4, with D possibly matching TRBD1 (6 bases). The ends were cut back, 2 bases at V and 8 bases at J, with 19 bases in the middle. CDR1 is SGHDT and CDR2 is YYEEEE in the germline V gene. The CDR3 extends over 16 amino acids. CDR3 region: CASSFGPTGLGEKLFF. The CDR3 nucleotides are TGTGCCAGCAGCTTTGGGCCCACAGGGCTTGGGGAAAAACTGTTTTTT.

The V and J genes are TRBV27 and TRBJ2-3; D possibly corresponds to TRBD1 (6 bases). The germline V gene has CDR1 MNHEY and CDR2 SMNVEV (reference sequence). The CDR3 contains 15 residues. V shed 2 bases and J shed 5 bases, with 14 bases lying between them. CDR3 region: CASSLGGGFIDTQYF. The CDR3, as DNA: TGTGCCAGCAGTTTAGGGGGCGGGTTTATAGATACGCAGTATTTT.

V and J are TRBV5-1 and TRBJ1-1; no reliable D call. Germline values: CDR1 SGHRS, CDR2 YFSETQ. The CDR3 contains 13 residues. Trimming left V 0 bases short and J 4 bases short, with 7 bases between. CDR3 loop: CASSLGAGTEAFF. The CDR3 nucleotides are TGCGCCAGCAGCTTGGGGGCAGGCACTGAAGCTTTCTTT.

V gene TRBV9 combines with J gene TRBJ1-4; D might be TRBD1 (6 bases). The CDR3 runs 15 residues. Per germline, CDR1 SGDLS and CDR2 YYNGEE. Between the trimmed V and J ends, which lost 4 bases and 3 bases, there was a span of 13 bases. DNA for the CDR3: TGTGCCAGCAGCCCCCGAGGGGGGGCTAATGAAAAACTGTTTTTT. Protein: CASSPRGGANEKLFF.

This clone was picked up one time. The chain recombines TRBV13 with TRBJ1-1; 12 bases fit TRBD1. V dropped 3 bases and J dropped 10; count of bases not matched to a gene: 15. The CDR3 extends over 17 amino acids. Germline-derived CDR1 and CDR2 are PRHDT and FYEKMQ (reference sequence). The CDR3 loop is CASSFFRDRGPRLGAFF. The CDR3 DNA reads TGTGCCAGCAGCTTCTTCCGGGACAGGGGGCCTCGTTTGGGAGCTTTCTTT.

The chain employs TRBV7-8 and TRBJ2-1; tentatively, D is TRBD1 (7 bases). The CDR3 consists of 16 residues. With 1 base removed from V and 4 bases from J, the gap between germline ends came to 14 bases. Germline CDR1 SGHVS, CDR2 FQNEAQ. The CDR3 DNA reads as TGTGCCAGCAGCTTAGGGGGGGACAGTATGTACAATGAGCAGTTCTTC. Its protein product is CASSLGGDSMYNEQFF.

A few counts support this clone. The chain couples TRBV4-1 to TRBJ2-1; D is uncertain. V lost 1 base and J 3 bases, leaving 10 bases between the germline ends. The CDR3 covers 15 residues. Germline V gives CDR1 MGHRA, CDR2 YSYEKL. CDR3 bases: TGCGCCAGCAGCCAAGGTCCGTCTTTCTACAATGAGCAGTTCTTC. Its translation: CASSQGPSFYNEQFF.